The sequence of this TCR beta chain was determined in a study of blood T cell repertoires in COVID-19. Original data processing: The assay estimated nucleated cells by amplifying reference gene primers. Using immunoSEQ multiplex PCR, the repertoire was profiled, and TCRdb retains in-frame clones only, with some absent. The V and J calls and clone size come from that table; D and trimming were worked out from the DNA. The table has approximately 100,000 clones, approximately 88% seen once; the top ten hold 3.5%. V was trimmed by 4 bases and J by 1 base, leaving 14 bases between them. The germline CDR1 and CDR2 sequences are SGHRS and YFSETQ. This CDR3 is 15 amino acids long.

The specimen was peripheral blood. The clonotype originates from a woman aged 55-70 years with acute or convalescent COVID-19. The V and J genes are TRBV5-1 and TRBJ1-1; maybe TRBD1 (5 bases). The CDR3 loop reads CASSRTLTENTEAFF. The CDR3 nucleotides read TGCGCCAGCAGCCGCACACTGACAGAGAACACTGAAGCTTTCTTT. Drawing the rest from reference TRBV5-1 and TRBJ1-1, the complete variable domain is KAGVTQTPRYLIKTRGQQVTLSCSPISGHRSVSWYQQTPGQGLQFLFEYFSETQRNKGNFPGRFSGRQFSNSRSEMNVSTLELGDSALYLCASSRTLTENTEAFFGQGTRLTVV.